Reported below is one T cell receptor (beta chain). Unique molecular identifiers were incorporated during preparation of the TCRbeta library. TCRdb processed the PCR reads anew with MiXCR; each CDR3 protein has one entry. This sample yields about 460,000 distinct CDR3 sequences, of which about 12% are seen a single time; around 6.1% belongs to the top ten. The CDR3 contains 17 residues. V gave up 4 bases and J gave up 2 bases; unmatched junction bases: 7. The germline CDR1 and CDR2 sequences are MNHEY and SMNVEV (reference sequence). These data are taken from a study of T-cell reconstitution after alpha-beta-depleted transplantation in children.

This chain uses TRBV27 with TRBJ2-3, with 12 bases aligning to TRBD2. The sequenced sample was PBMCs from the stem cell graft donor, obtained from the stem cell graft. This sequence was found in a human donor who donated a stem cell graft to a child with combined immunodeficiency. CDR3 in amino acids: CASSSPTSGGNTDTQYF. The CDR3 coding sequence is TGTGCCAGCAGTTCCCCGACTAGCGGGGGAAACACAGATACGCAGTATTTT.